The 7 T cell receptor beta chains below come from one sample, sequenced in a study of T cells after yellow fever vaccination. Via MiXCR, TCRdb re-called the 5' RACE reads, giving one row per CDR3 protein. The repertoire has more than 25,000 distinct CDR3 sequences, 5.5% of them found once; the top ten carry about 11%. The sequencing here drew on PBMCs, either bulk or a sorted T-cell subset (CD4+, CD8+, memory, or dextramer-sorted; not recorded which), taken 15 days after the yellow fever booster vaccination. The receptor set was obtained from a man aged 25 to 40 who received the YFV17D yellow fever vaccine.

For this clonotype: At one end, the junction sequence differs from germline, possibly due to a read error. This chain links TRBV20-1 with TRBJ2-3; TRBD2 agrees at 11 bases. Germline V lookup: CDR1 DFQATT, CDR2 SNEGSKA (reference sequence). The CDR3 extends over 15 amino acids. CDR3 in amino acids: CCARLAGGNTDTQYF. CDR3 coding DNA: TGCTGTGCGCGCTTAGCGGGAGGGAACACAGATACGCAGTATTTT.

This clonotype was detected ten times or more. The chain employs TRBV4-1 and TRBJ1-1, with a possible D match to TRBD1 (5 bases). V was pared by 0 bases and J by 11 bases, with 16 bases between. This CDR3 has 14 residues. Germline lookup yields CDR1 MGHRA and CDR2 YSYEKL. In DNA, the CDR3 is TGCGCCAGCAGCCAAGAGGGCTTCAGGGCTACGGCTTTCTTT. This codes for CASSQEGFRATAFF.

This clonotype was detected a few times. The CDR3 region has the DNA TGTGCCAGTAGTTCCTCGGGGAGGGGGACCTCGGCTAACTATGGCTACACCTTC. Translating gives CASSSSGRGTSANYGYTF. The chain couples TRBV19 to TRBJ1-2, with D tentatively TRBD1 (6 bases). Per germline, CDR1 LNHDA and CDR2 SQIVND (reference sequence). CDR3 length: 18 amino acids. V was shortened by 5 bases and J by 0 bases, with 22 bases between the two germline ends.

In this sample, this clonotype turned up a few times. V gene TRBV24-1 combines with J gene TRBJ2-3; 8 nucleotides match TRBD2. Germline-derived CDR1 and CDR2 are KGHDR and SFDVKD. After removal of 3 bases from V and 0 bases from J, the junction contained 7 bases not matched to a gene. The CDR3 contains 17 residues. CDR3 sequence: CATSDAVAGHSTDTQYF. In DNA form, the CDR3 reads TGTGCCACCAGTGATGCCGTAGCGGGACATAGCACAGATACGCAGTATTTT.

This clonotype was counted ten times or more. This chain joins TRBV7-8 and TRBJ2-7, with 12 nucleotides matching TRBD1. The CDR3 has 16 residues. V was clipped by 4 bases and J by 6 bases; unmatched bases: 10. Per germline, CDR1 SGHVS and CDR2 FQNEAQ. The CDR3 bases are TGTGCCAGCAGCTACGGTACCGGGACAGGGGGCCTCGAGCAGTACTTC. Translation: CASSYGTGTGGLEQYF.

This clonotype was seen many times. V is TRBV20-1 and J is TRBJ2-7, with D perhaps TRBD1 (7 bases). CDR1 is DFQATT, CDR2 SNEGSKA, per germline (reference sequence). V lost 0 bases, J lost 5 bases, and 14 bases lay in between. The CDR3 extends over 14 amino acids. The CDR3, as DNA: TGCAGTGCTAGAGATCCCGCCAGGGGGGACGAGCAGTACTTC. Translated: CSARDPARGDEQYF.

This clonotype has a count of ten or more. The chain is built from TRBV6-4 and TRBJ2-1, with TRBD2 matching 10 bases. The CDR3 runs to 15 residues. The ends lost 5 bases at V and 3 bases at J; junction bases unmatched: 4. Germline CDR1 and CDR2: MRHNA and SNTAGT. CDR3 loop: CASSPGTSDYNEQFF. CDR3 DNA sequence: TGTGCCAGCAGTCCCGGGACTAGCGACTACAATGAGCAGTTCTTC.